This T cell receptor (beta chain) originates from a study of cytomegalovirus exposure and HLA in healthy donors (dated by TCRdb to 2017 to 2019). Regarding the complete study: An earlier analysis of 587 of the donors reported approximately 280 Gb of sequence data and roughly 120 million unique TCR beta sequences obtained from about 179 million T cells. High-throughput TCR immunosequencing, statistical association of individual TCRs with disease status, and machine learning were combined to predict cytomegalovirus infection status. Besides the first cohort of approximately 670 subjects, a separate validation cohort made up of over 95 different subjects was used. Donor age, sex, ethnicity and CMV serostatus were compiled together with the repertoire data. Typing coverage varied by locus: about 620-630 donors for A, B, C, DRB1 and DQB1; around 560 for DQA1; about 590 for DPA1; under 490 for DPB1. Both class I and class II loci were covered by HLA typing, at four-digit resolution. Roughly 5 DR-DQ haplotypes were handled as single units for association and clustering, since linkage in the cohort was strong. In the later analysis, no new phenotypic data were used to find candidate immune exposures; instead, reliance was placed on TCR beta sequences and their occurrence across donors. In a later genetic analysis, genome-wide SNP genotypes for about three fifths of the roughly 670 donors were used, and that subset was treated as a discovery cohort. Among about 400 genotyped donors of the cohort, an average of roughly 230,000 unique TCR beta nucleotide sequences was sequenced per donor, of which 15% to 20% were non-productive. A later analysis re-examined previously published TCR beta repertoires from 600 to 700 donors and added high-resolution HLA genotyping to investigate patterns of TCR occurrence. An earlier analysis of 587 of the donors applied high-throughput TCR beta sequencing to assess whether each TCR beta V gene segment acted as functional or pseudogenic. Every discovery cohort repertoire had been produced on one sequencing platform. The study was designed to test whether signatures of past pathogen exposure could be identified by cataloging public T cell receptors. The genetic ancestry cluster associated with self-reported Caucasian donors included around four fifths of the roughly 400 genotyped donors. About 320 gigabases of sequencing data and tens of millions of unique TCR sequences were included in an early release covering several hundred HLA-typed donors. Using immunosequencing, the study profiled T cell repertoires from around 670 subjects and related those repertoires to cytomegalovirus serostatus. Study-wide findings and limitations: A later genetic analysis associated a missense DCLRE1C variant with V-gene and J-gene trimming of TCR beta chains, and an independent cohort replicated the association. Most TCR sequences were observed very rarely across donors, whereas some public TCRs were present in many individuals. The 87-base-pair reads could not distinguish some IMGT-functional V segments, including TRBV6-2 and TRBV6-3, so those segments were excluded. A later analysis found that HLA-associated TCR beta chains were more clonally expanded and had lower generation probabilities than equally common non-associated chains. A further reported finding was that TCR beta sequences accurately predicted the HLA-A and HLA-B alleles for most subjects in the first cohort. Strong co-occurrence of HLA alleles, especially DR and DQ, made assigning TCR associations to individual alleles difficult. Broadly in line with IMGT annotations, most TCR beta V segments showed up in productive rearrangements about 87% or about 30% of the time in an earlier analysis of roughly 590 of the donors. Specific HLA alleles were associated with 15,000 to 20,000 TCR beta sequences at a false discovery rate of 0.05 in a later analysis. The sequencing pipeline was judged likely to have produced a cluster of highly shared sequence variants as a technical artifact. This cohort had only TCR beta chains sequenced, and the lack of alpha or paired-chain data limited which features could be detected. Sequencing depth was assumed to be roughly uniform across donors in the presence/absence analyses, though that assumption may not hold. Several of the top co-occurrence clusters appeared to be linked to parvovirus B19, influenza, CMV and Epstein-Barr virus, according to a later analysis. Most CMV-associated TCR beta chains appeared to be HLA-restricted in a later analysis, and the HLA associations seemed to be driven largely by CMV exposure. Immune exposure information for the cohort was limited to CMV serostatus. In vitro tests confirmed that a few of the cytomegalovirus-associated TCR beta chains recognize cytomegalovirus antigens. In both the original and validation cohorts, the classifier was reported to diagnose cytomegalovirus status with high specificity and sensitivity. Correlated functional status among segregating V segments might reflect linkage disequilibrium, but an unknown experimental factor could not be ruled out. Because HLA typing was missing for some donors at each locus, association tests included only the typed subset. In the study, some 180 TCR beta chains were listed as associated with cytomegalovirus. It was suggested by the authors that the approach could potentially be generalized to other disease states and immunological phenotypes. Because counts were too low, around 17 rarely observed V segments, including chromosome 9 orphons, were left out of the earlier analysis of some 640 of the donors. A later analysis found that TCR association rates varied across HLA loci, with DRB1 alleles showing the most associated TCRs and HLA-C alleles the fewest. According to a later genetic analysis, donors in an Asian-associated ancestry cluster had fewer N-insertions in productive TCRs than the roughly 660-donor mean.

Receptor libraries were prepared by the immunoSEQ multiplex PCR assay. A mixture of 60 forward primers for TCR Vbeta segments and 13 reverse primers for TCR Jbeta segments was used in the multiplex PCR. The CDR3 region of rearranged TCR beta genes was amplified from genomic DNA by a multiplex PCR assay. On the Illumina HiSeq System, the amplified TCR beta libraries were sequenced as 87-base-pair reads. In the authors' own workflow: A later analysis tallied 75 million to 85 million unique TCR beta chains across the 640 or so repertoires, and around 9.9 million of those chains were shared by two or more donors. Raw reads were error-corrected and collapsed into unique sequences with a nearest-neighbor algorithm that merged closely related sequences to remove PCR and sequencing errors. V, D and J gene segments were assigned by aligning CDR3 sequences to IMGT reference sequences. For a sequence to be retained, at least a six-nucleotide match to both a V gene segment and a J gene segment was required. A rearrangement was called productive if the CDR3 had no stop codons and remained in frame with V and J, and every other rearrangement was called non-productive. CDR3 was defined according to IMGT convention as the region running from the second conserved V-encoded cysteine to the conserved J-encoded phenylalanine. The earlier analysis of 550 to 650 of the donors excluded any sequence lacking an unambiguous match to a single V gene segment. An earlier analysis of about 590 of the donors classified V segments as functional when productive rearrangements were above 56.7% and as segregating when the standard deviation between donors was above 5%. A statistical classification framework was built for diagnosing cytomegalovirus status from the catalog of TCR beta chain sequences. V and J gene assignment, in a later analysis, came from comparing TCR nucleotide sequences with IMGT/GENE-DB human TR gene sequences. Using the TCRdist pipeline, a later analysis assigned CDR3 sequences along with most-parsimonious VDJ recombination scenarios. In a later analysis, each TCR beta chain was defined by its CDR3 amino acid sequence together with its V-gene family, and reads without a unique V-gene family were excluded. A later analysis removed 550 to 700 highly shared, low-generation-probability nucleotide sequences to deal with suspected cross-contamination and a sequencing artifact. A later analysis calculated a clonal expansion index for each public chain from normalized within-repertoire ranks of inferred template counts. In a later analysis, generation probabilities were computed with a VDJ recombination model fitted to out-of-frame rearrangements, and the resulting probabilities were checked against IGoR. In a later analysis, hypergeometric tests were used to score TCR-TCR, TCR-HLA and TCR-CMV co-occurrence, with a repertoire-size bias correction applied to TCR pairs. A later analysis estimated false discovery rates by permuting HLA or CMV assignments 20 times. In a later analysis, co-occurring TCRs were grouped using DBSCAN, and TCRdist sequence similarity was added for clustering within HLA-allele-positive subsets. Repertoires with fewer than 30,000 or more than 120,000 public chains, plus five repertoires with anomalous nucleotide sharing, were excluded from co-occurrence clustering. TCRdb limited this immuneACCESS table to in-frame rearrangements with V and J called. A share of clones is missing; checked studies link under half to unresolved V genes, and the rest is unexplained. V and J calls and clone size are given by that table; D and trimming were obtained from the DNA. The sample table holds 150,000 to 200,000 clones, of which roughly 79% were seen once. The leading ten clones occupy roughly 2% of the sample.

Concerning this clone itself: Its target antigen remains unknown. No much larger clone exists at a distance of one base, and base qualities are not known.

The cohort comprised around 690 healthy bone marrow donors. Cohort members were all nominally healthy when sampled, although unrecorded immune exposures were likely present. The donor tested CMV seronegative and was one of the 352 seronegative cohort members. Each donor provided a peripheral blood sample, and peripheral blood mononuclear cells were used for TCR beta sequencing. The Qiagen DNeasy Blood Extraction Kit was used to extract genomic DNA from the blood cell samples. Reading the germline V gene (reference sequence) gives CDR1 SEHNR and CDR2 FQNEAQ. V is cut by 0 bases and J by 5 bases, and the space between the germline ends is 10 bases. The CDR3, cysteine through phenylalanine, is 14 amino acids long. The sequence is cut down to CDR3 DNA, 42 bases in frame from base 1.

Input material: PBMCs. Recombination connected TRBV7-9 to TRBJ2-5, with the D gene uncertain. The receptor was isolated from a man under 40 in good health and CMV-seronegative. The DNA sequence follows: TGTGCCAGCAGCTTAGCTAGTAGATCGGAGACCCAGTACTTC. This codes for CASSLASRSETQYF. The reference TRBV7-9 and TRBJ2-5 proteins fill in what lies around the CDR3, so the full variable domain reads DTGVSQNPRHKITKRGQNVTFRCDPISEHNRLYWYRQTLGQGPEFLTYFQNEAQLEKSRLLSDRFSAERPKGSFSTLEIQRTEQGDSAMYLCASSLASRSETQYFGPGTRLLVL.